This TCR beta chain comes out of a study of T cells in Graves' hyperthyroidism and ophthalmopathy. The overall study: The blood sample was taken at first diagnosis, before treatment began.

TCR beta CDR3 regions were amplified from RNA. Primed by the HTBI set, a first-round RT-PCR was run on the TCR CDR3. In TCRdb, the multiplex PCR reads were re-called with MiXCR into one record per CDR3 protein. Of about 250,000 distinct CDR3 sequences listed, about 20% are singletons. V was trimmed by 4 bases and J by 2 bases, leaving 5 bases between them. Germline V CDR1 and CDR2: SGHTA, FQGTGA. The CDR3 is made up of 13 amino acids. Researchers barred patients who had uncontrolled infection, other autoimmune disease, pregnancy or lactation. Cells are PBMCs isolated from roughly 9.2 ml of fresh blood.

The source material was blood. The sequence was obtained from a man between 25 and 39 years old with Graves' ophthalmopathy. J is TRBJ2-2 and V is TRBV7-3; no firm D call. CDR3 bases: TGTGCCAGCAGCTCCTACAACACCGGGGAGCTGTTTTTT. Protein product: CASSSYNTGELFF. Filled out from reference TRBV7-3 and TRBJ2-2, the complete variable domain reads GAGVSQTPSNKVTEKGKYVELRCDPISGHTALYWYRQSLGQGPEFLIYFQGTGAADDSGLPNDRFFAVRPEGSVSTLKIQRTERGDSAVYLCASSSYNTGELFFGEGSRLTVL.